The clone carrying this T cell receptor beta chain appeared many times. The antigen is not known. Trimming removed 4 bases at V and 2 bases at J, with 10 bases between. Germline V CDR1 and CDR2: SGHRS, YFSETQ. CDR3 size: 14 residues. Generation of TCR beta libraries employed quantitative 5'-RACE incorporating molecular barcodes. In TCRdb, the 5' RACE reads were re-called with MiXCR into one record per CDR3 protein. The sample has fewer than 550,000 distinct CDR3 sequences; roughly 5.3% are singletons. The data are from a study of CD8 T cells in ankylosing spondylitis. Study-level results: It appeared that ankylosing spondylitis blood was characterized by a TCR beta motif of fewer than 10 highly homologous variants.

Material: blood, either unsorted or a sorted T cell fraction (not recorded which). This TCR was recovered from a male donor with ankylosing spondylitis. The chain carries TRBV5-1 and TRBJ2-1; no reliable D call. CDR3 DNA: TGCGCCAGCAGCCGATCGTTGCCCTACAATGAGCAGTTCTTC. Residues: CASSRSLPYNEQFF. The full variable domain, with the rest looked up from reference TRBV5-1 and TRBJ2-1, is KAGVTQTPRYLIKTRGQQVTLSCSPISGHRSVSWYQQTPGQGLQFLFEYFSETQRNKGNFPGRFSGRQFSNSRSEMNVSTLELGDSALYLCASSRSLPYNEQFFGPGTRLTVL.